Here is one T cell receptor (beta chain) with its context. Method: immunoSEQ multiplex PCR; TCRdb's copy keeps in-frame clones and lacks some. Of nearly 70,000 clones listed, 80% to 85% were seen once; the top ten hold 9% to 10%. This sample was taken from a study of blood T cell repertoires in COVID-19. At the level of the study: From the United States, Italy and Spain came samples of acute and convalescent COVID-19.

Germline CDR1 MNHNS, CDR2 SASEGT. V was cut by 1 base and J by 9 bases, with 12 bases left in between. The CDR3 consists of 13 residues. The sample comprised peripheral blood. This rearrangement joins TRBV6-1 to TRBJ1-2; D may be TRBD1 (5 bases). The clonotype comes from a woman at least 80 years old with acute or convalescent COVID-19. DNA for the CDR3: TGTGCCAGCAGTGAAGGGGGCGGCCAAAGCTACACCTTC. It specifies CASSEGGGQSYTF.